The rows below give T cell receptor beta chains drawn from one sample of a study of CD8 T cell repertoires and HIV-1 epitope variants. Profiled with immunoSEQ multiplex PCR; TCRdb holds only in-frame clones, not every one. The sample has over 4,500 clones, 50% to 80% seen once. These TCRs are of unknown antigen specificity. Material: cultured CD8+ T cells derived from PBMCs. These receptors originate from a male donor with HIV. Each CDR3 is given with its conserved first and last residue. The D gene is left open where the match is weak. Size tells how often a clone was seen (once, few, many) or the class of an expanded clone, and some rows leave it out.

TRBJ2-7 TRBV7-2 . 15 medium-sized TGTGCCAGCAGCTTAGGGACATTGAGCTCCTACGAGCAGTACTTC CASSLGTLSSYEQYF
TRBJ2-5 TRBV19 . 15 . TGTGCCAGTAGTAAAGGGGACACGTACCAAGAGACCCAGTACTTC CASSKGDTYQETQYF
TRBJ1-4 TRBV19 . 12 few TGTGCCAGTAGGGACGGCGCGGAAAAACTGTTTTTT CASRDGAEKLFF
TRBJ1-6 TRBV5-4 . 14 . TGTGCCAGCAGCCACAGGGAGGCCAATTCACCCCTCCACTTT CASSHREANSPLHF
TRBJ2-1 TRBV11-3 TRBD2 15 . TGTGCCAGCAGCCCGCGGACTAGCGTCAACAATGAGCAGTTCTTC CASSPRTSVNNEQFF
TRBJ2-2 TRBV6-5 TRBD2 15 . TGTGCCAGCAGAACCCGGGGGGGGAAGGGCGGGGAGCTGTTTTTT CASRTRGGKGGELFF
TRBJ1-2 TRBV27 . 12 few TGTGCCAGCAGTTCGGGGGCCTGGGGCTACACCTTC CASSSGAWGYTF
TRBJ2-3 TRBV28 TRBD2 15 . TGTGCCAGCGGGACTAGCGGGAGGGTATCAGATACGCAGTATTTT CASGTSGRVSDTQYF
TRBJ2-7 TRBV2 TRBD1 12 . TGTGCCAGCAGTAAAGACAGGGATCAGCAGTACTTC CASSKDRDQQYF
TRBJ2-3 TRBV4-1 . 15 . TGCGCCAGCAGCCAAGGCGGGAACTGGATAGATACGCAGTATTTT CASSQGGNWIDTQYF
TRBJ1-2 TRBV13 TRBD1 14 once TGTGCCAGCAGCTTAGCAGGGGGGGTCTATGGCTACACCTTC CASSLAGGVYGYTF
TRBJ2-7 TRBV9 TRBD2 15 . TGTGCCAGCAGCGTAGGCACGGGAGGGCTCTACGAGCAGTACTTC CASSVGTGGLYEQYF
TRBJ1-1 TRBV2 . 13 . TGTGCCACTAAGGGGGAGGTAAACACTGAAGCTTTCTTT CATKGEVNTEAFF
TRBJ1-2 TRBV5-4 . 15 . TGTGCCAGCAGCTCAACAGGGAGGCCTAACTATGGCTACACCTTC CASSSTGRPNYGYTF
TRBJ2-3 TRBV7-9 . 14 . TGTGCCAACAGCTCCCTGCGGCCCACAGATACGCAGTATTTT CANSSLRPTDTQYF
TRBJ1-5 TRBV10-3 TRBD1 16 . TGTGCCATCAGTGATTCTGGACAGGGCGGCAATCAGCCCCAGCATTTT CAISDSGQGGNQPQHF
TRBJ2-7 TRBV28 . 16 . TGTGCCAGCAGTCCAACCCTTCGACAGGTTTCCTACGAGCAGTACTTC CASSPTLRQVSYEQYF
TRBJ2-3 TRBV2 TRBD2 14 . TGTGCCAGCAATTTACTAGCGGGAGGAGATACGCAGTATTTT CASNLLAGGDTQYF
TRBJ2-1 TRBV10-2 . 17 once TGCGCCAGCAGTGAACTTGGCAGGCAGAGCTCCTACAATGAGCAGTTCTTC CASSELGRQSSYNEQFF
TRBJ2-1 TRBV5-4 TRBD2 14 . TGTGCCAGCAGCTTTAACGGGGGGGACAATGAGCAGTTCTTC CASSFNGGDNEQFF
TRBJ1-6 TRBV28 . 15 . TGTGCCAGCAGCTTACGGGGGGCGGATAATTCACCCCTCCACTTT CASSLRGADNSPLHF
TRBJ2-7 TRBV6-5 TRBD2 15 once TGTGCCAGCAGAAGGACTAGCGGGAGAAGTAACGAGCAGTACTTC CASRRTSGRSNEQYF
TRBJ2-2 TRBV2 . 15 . TGTGCCAGCAGTGAAGCGCAGGGGGGCACCGGGGAGCTGTTTTTT CASSEAQGGTGELFF
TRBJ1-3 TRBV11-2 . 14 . TGTGCCAGCAGCTTAGGTAGTACGGGAAACACCATATATTTT CASSLGSTGNTIYF
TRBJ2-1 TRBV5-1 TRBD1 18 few TGCGCCAGCAGCTACACCCTAAAGACAGGGTCTAAACCGAATGAGCAGTTCTTC CASSYTLKTGSKPNEQFF
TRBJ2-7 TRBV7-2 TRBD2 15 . TGTGCCAGCAGCTCCAGGGGGGGACTAGCGTACGAGCAGTACTTC CASSSRGGLAYEQYF
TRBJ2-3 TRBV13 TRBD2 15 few TGTGCCAGCAGCTTAGGACGGGGGGGCACAGATACGCAGTATTTT CASSLGRGGTDTQYF
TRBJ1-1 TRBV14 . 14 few TGTGCCAGCAGCCAAGTTGAAGCGGGCACTGAAGCTTTCTTT CASSQVEAGTEAFF
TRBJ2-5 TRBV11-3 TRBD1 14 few TGTGCCAGCAGCTTGGACAGGTCCCAAGAGACCCAGTACTTC CASSLDRSQETQYF
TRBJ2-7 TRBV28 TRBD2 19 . TGTGCCAGCAGCCTAACCGTTCGTATGGGGACTAGCGACTCCTACGAGCAGTACTTC CASSLTVRMGTSDSYEQYF
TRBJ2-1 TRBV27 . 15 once TGTGCCAGCAGAGTGGACCTTGGGTGGTACAATGAGCAGTTCTTC CASRVDLGWYNEQFF
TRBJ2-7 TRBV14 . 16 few TGTGCCAGCAGCCAAGATTGGGGAGGGGGTTCCTACGAGCAGTACTTC CASSQDWGGGSYEQYF
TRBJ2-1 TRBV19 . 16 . TGTGCCAGTAGTGCAGCCTGGGGCGGGCGTTACAATGAGCAGTTCTTC CASSAAWGGRYNEQFF
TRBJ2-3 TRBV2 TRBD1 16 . TGTGCCAGCAGGGAACTCCGGGACAGGGGGCATGATACGCAGTATTTT CASRELRDRGHDTQYF
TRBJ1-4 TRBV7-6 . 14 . TGTGCCAGCAGCTTAGGAGGGAGGGCAGAAAAACTGTTTTTT CASSLGGRAEKLFF
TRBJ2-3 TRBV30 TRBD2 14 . TGTGCCGTCGGACTAGCGGGGGGGGCAGATACGCAGTATTTT CAVGLAGGADTQYF
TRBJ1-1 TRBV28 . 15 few TGTGCCAGCAGTTTATTGTCAGGAACTAACACTGAAGCTTTCTTT CASSLLSGTNTEAFF
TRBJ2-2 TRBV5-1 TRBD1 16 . TGCGCCAGCAGAAATCCGGGACAGGGATCTACCGGGGAGCTGTTTTTT CASRNPGQGSTGELFF
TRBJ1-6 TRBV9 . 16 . TGTGCCAGCAGCCCGCTGGGGGGGCAAGGGAATTCACCCCTCCACTTT CASSPLGGQGNSPLHF
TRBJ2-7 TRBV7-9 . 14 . TGTGCCAGCAGCTTAGGAGAAGGGTCCTACGAGCAGTACTTC CASSLGEGSYEQYF
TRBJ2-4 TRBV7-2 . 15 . TGTGCCAGCAGCCCCGGGGCCCTAGCCAAAAACATTCAGTACTTC CASSPGALAKNIQYF
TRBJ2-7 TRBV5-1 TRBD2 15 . TGCGCCAGCAGCTTTCCTAGCGGGAGTCTGGGGGAGCAGTACTTC CASSFPSGSLGEQYF
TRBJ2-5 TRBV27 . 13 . TGTGCCAGCAGTCCAATCTCTGTGGAGACCCAGTACTTC CASSPISVETQYF
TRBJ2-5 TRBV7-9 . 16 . TGTGCCAGCAGTTTAGGATACGGACAGCACCAAGAGACCCAGTACTTC CASSLGYGQHQETQYF